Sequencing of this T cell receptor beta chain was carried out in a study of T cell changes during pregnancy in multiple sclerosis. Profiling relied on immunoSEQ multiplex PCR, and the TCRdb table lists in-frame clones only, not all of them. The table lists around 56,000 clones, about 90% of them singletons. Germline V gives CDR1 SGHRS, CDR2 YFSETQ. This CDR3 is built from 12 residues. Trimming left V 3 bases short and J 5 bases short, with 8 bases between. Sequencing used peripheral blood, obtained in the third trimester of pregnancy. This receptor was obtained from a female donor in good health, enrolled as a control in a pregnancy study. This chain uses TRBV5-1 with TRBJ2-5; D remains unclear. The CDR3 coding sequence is TGCGCCAGCAGCTCCTCCCTTGAGACCCAGTACTTC. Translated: CASSSSLETQYF.